A selection of T cell receptor beta chains follows, all from one sample in a study of T cells after posttransplantation cyclophosphamide. Clones were sequenced by immunoSEQ multiplex PCR, and TCRdb holds only the in-frame ones, with some missing. The sample has about 46,000 clones, roughly 92% seen once. Sample: PBMCs. The receptor set was obtained from a woman between 45 and 65 years old in good health and a related stem cell transplant donor. The CDR3 runs from the conserved cysteine through the conserved F or W. The order of the fields is V gene, D gene, J gene, clone size, CDR3 protein, CDR3 DNA. A D gene is named only where the DNA matches it firmly. Size is omitted from some rows. Given values are once, few, many or a class for expanded clones.

v_call: TRBV27
d_call: TRBD1
j_call: TRBJ2-5
clone_size: .
cdr3_aa: CASSTDRVVETQYF
cdr3_nt: TGTGCCAGCAGTACGGACAGGGTTGTAGAGACCCAGTACTTC

v_call: TRBV28
d_call: TRBD1
j_call: TRBJ2-3
clone_size: once
cdr3_aa: CASSLTGTGPDTQYF
cdr3_nt: TGTGCCAGCAGTTTAACCGGGACAGGACCAGATACGCAGTATTTT

v_call: TRBV28
d_call: .
j_call: TRBJ1-6
clone_size: .
cdr3_aa: CASSFTLAYGSPLHF
cdr3_nt: TGTGCCAGCAGTTTCACCCTGGCTTATGGTTCACCCCTCCACTTT

v_call: TRBV11-2
d_call: .
j_call: TRBJ2-5
clone_size: .
cdr3_aa: CASSSGQQETQYF
cdr3_nt: TGTGCCAGCAGCTCAGGACAGCAAGAGACCCAGTACTTC

v_call: TRBV27
d_call: .
j_call: TRBJ2-7
clone_size: .
cdr3_aa: CASSIHNSYEQYF
cdr3_nt: TGTGCCAGCAGTATCCATAACTCCTACGAGCAGTACTTC

v_call: TRBV6-5
d_call: TRBD2
j_call: TRBJ2-1
clone_size: .
cdr3_aa: CASSWTSGGVGEQFF
cdr3_nt: TGTGCCAGCAGTTGGACTAGCGGGGGGGTGGGTGAGCAGTTCTTC

v_call: TRBV5-4
d_call: TRBD2
j_call: TRBJ2-7
clone_size: .
cdr3_aa: CASSFSLASDEQYF
cdr3_nt: TGTGCCAGCAGCTTCTCACTAGCGAGTGACGAGCAGTACTTC

v_call: TRBV28
d_call: .
j_call: TRBJ2-3
clone_size: .
cdr3_aa: CASTVTNTQYF
cdr3_nt: TGTGCCAGCACCGTAACTAATACGCAGTATTTT

v_call: TRBV25-1
d_call: .
j_call: TRBJ2-1
clone_size: .
cdr3_aa: CASSDRQGLREQFF
cdr3_nt: TGTGCCAGCAGTGATAGGCAGGGGTTACGGGAGCAGTTCTTC

v_call: TRBV5-5
d_call: .
j_call: TRBJ2-3
clone_size: .
cdr3_aa: CASRSGSTDTQYF
cdr3_nt: TGTGCCAGCAGGTCGGGGAGCACAGATACGCAGTATTTT